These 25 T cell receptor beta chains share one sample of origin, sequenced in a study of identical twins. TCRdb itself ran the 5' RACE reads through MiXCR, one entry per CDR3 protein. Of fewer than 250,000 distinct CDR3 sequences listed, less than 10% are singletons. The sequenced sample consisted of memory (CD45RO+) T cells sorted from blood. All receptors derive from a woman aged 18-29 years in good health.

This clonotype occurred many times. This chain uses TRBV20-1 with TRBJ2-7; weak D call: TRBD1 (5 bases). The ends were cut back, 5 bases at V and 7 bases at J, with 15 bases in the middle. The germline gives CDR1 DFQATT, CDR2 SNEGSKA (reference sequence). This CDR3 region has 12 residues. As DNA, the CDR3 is TGCAGTGCTCCGGACAACCGGATGGAGCAGTACTTC. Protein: CSAPDNRMEQYF.

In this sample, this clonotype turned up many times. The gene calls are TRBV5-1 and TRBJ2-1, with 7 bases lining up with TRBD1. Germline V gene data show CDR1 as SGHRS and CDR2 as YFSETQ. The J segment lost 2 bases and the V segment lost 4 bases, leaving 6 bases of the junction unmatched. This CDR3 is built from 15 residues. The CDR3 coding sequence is TGCGCCAGCAGCCTCGGACAGGACCCCTACAATGAGCAGTTCTTC. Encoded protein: CASSLGQDPYNEQFF.

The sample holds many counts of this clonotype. The CDR3, as DNA: TGTGCCACCAGCAGAGGCCGGACAGAGAACACTGAAGCTTTCTTT. This gives the protein CATSRGRTENTEAFF. The V and J genes are TRBV15 and TRBJ1-1; TRBD1 might be the D (6 bases). Trimming removed 1 base at V and 1 base at J, with 10 bases between. This CDR3 has 15 residues. CDR1 and CDR2 (germline): LNHNV, YYDKDF (reference sequence).

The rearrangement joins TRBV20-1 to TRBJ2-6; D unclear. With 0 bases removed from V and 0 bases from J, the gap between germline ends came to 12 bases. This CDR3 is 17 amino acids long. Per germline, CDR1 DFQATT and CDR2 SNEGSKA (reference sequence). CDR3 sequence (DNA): TGCAGTGCTAGAGATCTAACGTCTAGCTCTGGGGCCAACGTCCTGACTTTC. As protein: CSARDLTSSSGANVLTF.

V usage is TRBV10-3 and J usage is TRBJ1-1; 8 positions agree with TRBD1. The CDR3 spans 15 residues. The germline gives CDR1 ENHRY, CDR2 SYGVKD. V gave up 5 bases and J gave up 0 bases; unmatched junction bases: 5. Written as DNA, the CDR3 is TGTGCCATCAGTCCCGGGACAGGTCTGAACACTGAAGCTTTCTTT. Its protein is CAISPGTGLNTEAFF.

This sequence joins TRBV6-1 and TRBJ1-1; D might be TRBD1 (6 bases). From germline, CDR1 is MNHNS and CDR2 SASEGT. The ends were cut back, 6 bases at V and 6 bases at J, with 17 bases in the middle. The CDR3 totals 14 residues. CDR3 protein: CASSGTRREAEAFF. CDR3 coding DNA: TGTGCCAGCAGCGGGACAAGGAGGGAGGCTGAAGCTTTCTTT.

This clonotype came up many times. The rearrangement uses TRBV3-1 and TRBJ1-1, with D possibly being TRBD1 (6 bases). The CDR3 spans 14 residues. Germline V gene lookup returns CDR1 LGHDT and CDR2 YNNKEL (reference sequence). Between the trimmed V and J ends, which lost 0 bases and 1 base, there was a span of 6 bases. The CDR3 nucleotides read TGTGCCAGCAGCCAAGAGGGACAGAACACTGAAGCTTTCTTT. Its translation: CASSQEGQNTEAFF.

In nucleotides, the CDR3 is TGCAGCGTTACCGGGACGGCAGGGAACACCGGGGAGCTGTTTTTT. Translation gives CSVTGTAGNTGELFF. V gene TRBV29-1 combines with J gene TRBJ2-2; possibly TRBD1 or TRBD2 for D (5 bases each). With 5 bases removed from V and 1 base from J, the gap between germline ends came to 14 bases. Germline-derived CDR1 and CDR2 are SQVTM and ANQGSEA. This CDR3 region has 15 residues.

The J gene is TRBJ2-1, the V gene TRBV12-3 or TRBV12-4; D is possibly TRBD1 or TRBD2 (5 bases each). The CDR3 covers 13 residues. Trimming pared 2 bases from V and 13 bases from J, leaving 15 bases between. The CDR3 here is CASSLIPGTLQFF. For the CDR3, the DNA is TGTGCCAGCAGTTTAATTCCGGGGACCCTACAGTTCTTC.

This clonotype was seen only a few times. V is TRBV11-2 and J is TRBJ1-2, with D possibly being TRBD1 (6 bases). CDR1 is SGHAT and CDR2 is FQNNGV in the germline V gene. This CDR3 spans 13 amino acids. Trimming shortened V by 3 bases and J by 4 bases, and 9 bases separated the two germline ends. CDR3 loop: CASSFDRLYGYTF. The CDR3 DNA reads TGTGCCAGCAGCTTCGACAGGCTCTATGGCTACACCTTC.

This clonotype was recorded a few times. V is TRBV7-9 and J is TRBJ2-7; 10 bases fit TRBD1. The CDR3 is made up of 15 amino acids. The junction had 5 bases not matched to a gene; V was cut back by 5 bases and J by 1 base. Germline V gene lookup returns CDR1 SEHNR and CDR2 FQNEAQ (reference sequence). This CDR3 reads CASSPGTGASYEQYF. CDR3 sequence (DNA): TGTGCCAGCAGCCCCGGGACAGGGGCGTCCTACGAGCAGTACTTC.

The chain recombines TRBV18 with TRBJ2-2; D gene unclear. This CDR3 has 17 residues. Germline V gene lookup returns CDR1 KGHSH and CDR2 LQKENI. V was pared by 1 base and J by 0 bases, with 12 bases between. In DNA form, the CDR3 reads TGTGCCAGCTCACCACTAGTTATTATCGCGAACACCGGGGAGCTGTTTTTT. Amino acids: CASSPLVIIANTGELFF.

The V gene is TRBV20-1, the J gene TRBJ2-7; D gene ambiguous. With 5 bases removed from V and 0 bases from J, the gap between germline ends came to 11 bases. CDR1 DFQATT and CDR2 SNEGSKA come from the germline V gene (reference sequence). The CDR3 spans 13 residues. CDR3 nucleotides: TGCAGTGCTCCAGATCAATACTCCTACGAGCAGTACTTC. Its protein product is CSAPDQYSYEQYF.

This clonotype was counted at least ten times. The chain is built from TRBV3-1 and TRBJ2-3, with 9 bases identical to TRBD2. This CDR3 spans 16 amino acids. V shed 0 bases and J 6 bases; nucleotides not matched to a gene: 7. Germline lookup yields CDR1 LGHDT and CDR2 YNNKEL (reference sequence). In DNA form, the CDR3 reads TGTGCCAGCAGCCAAGATGGGGCGGGAGGGCGCGATACGCAGTATTTT. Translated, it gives CASSQDGAGGRDTQYF.

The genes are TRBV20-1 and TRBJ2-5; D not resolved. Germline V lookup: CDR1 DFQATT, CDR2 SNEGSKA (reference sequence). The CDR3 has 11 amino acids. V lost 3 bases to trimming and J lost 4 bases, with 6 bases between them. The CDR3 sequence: CSASFRETQYF. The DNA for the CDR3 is TGCAGTGCTAGTTTCCGAGAGACCCAGTACTTC.

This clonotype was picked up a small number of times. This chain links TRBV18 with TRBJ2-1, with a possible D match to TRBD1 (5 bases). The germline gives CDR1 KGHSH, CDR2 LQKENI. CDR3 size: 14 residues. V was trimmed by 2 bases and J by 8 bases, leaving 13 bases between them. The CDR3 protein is CASSPGRGWDEQFF. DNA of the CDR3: TGTGCCAGCTCACCAGGAAGGGGTTGGGATGAGCAGTTCTTC.

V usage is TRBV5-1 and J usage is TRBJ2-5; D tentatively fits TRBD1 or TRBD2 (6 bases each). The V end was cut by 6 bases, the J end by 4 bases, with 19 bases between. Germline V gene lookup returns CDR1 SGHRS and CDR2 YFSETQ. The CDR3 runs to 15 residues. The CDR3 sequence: CASIYLGGVGETQYF. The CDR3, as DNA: TGCGCCAGCATTTATCTGGGGGGCGTTGGAGAGACCCAGTACTTC.

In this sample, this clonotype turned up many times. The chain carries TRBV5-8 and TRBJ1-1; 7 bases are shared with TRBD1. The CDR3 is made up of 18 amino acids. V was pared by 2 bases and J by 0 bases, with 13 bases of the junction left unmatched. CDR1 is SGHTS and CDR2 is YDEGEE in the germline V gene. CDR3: CASSFLPGQSVMNTEAFF. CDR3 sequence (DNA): TGTGCCAGCAGCTTCCTCCCGGGACAGAGTGTAATGAACACTGAAGCTTTCTTT. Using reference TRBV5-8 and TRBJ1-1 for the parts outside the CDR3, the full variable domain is EAGVTQSPTHLIKTRGQQATLRCSPISGHTSVYWYQQALGLGLQFLLWYDEGEERNRGNFPPRFSGRQFPNYSSELNVNALELEDSALYLCASSFLPGQSVMNTEAFFGQGTRLTVV.

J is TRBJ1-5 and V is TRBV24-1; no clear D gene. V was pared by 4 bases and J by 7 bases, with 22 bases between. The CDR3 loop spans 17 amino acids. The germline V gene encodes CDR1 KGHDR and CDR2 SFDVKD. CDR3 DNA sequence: TGTGCCACCAGTGACTTCGGACGCCCCCAAGGCTGCCAGCCCCAGCATTTT. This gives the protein CATSDFGRPQGCQPQHF.

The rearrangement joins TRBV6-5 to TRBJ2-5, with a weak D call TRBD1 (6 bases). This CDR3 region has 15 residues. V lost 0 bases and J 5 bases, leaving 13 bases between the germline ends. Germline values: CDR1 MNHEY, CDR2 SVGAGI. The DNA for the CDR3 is TGTGCCAGCAGTTACTCTGGGACAAGATCTGAGACCCAGTACTTC. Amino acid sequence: CASSYSGTRSETQYF.

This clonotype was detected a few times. The CDR3 region has the DNA TGCAGTGCTAGCGGGACCGCAGGGGAAAAACTGTTTTTT. Translated: CSASGTAGEKLFF. This chain uses TRBV20-1 with TRBJ1-4, with a weak D call TRBD1 (5 bases). CDR1 and CDR2 (germline): DFQATT, SNEGSKA (reference sequence). V lost 3 bases to trimming and J lost 8 bases, with 13 bases between them. This CDR3 is 13 amino acids long.

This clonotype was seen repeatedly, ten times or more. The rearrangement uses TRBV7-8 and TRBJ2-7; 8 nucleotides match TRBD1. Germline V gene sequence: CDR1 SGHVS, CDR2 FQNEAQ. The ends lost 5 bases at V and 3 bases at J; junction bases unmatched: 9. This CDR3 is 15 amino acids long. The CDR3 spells CASSLNTGGFYEQYF. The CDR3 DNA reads TGTGCCAGCAGCCTTAACACAGGGGGGTTCTACGAGCAGTACTTC.

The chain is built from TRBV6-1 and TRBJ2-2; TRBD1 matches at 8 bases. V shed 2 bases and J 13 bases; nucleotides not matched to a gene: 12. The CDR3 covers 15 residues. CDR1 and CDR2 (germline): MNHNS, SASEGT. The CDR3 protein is CASSEKQGEALGLFF. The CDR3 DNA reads TGTGCCAGCAGTGAAAAACAGGGGGAGGCCTTGGGGCTGTTTTTT.

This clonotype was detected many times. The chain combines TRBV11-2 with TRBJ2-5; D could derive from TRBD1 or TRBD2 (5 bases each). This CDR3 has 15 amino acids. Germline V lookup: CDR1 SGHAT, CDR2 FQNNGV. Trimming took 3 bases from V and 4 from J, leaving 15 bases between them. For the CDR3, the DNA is TGTGCCAGCAGCTTTGGCGTCGGGACCTTAGAGACCCAGTACTTC. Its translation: CASSFGVGTLETQYF. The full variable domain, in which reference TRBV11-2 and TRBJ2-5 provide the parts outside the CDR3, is EAGVAQSPRYKIIEKRQSVAFWCNPISGHATLYWYQQILGQGPKLLIQFQNNGVVDDSQLPKDRFSAERLKGVDSTLKIQPAKLEDSAVYLCASSFGVGTLETQYFGPGTRLLVL.

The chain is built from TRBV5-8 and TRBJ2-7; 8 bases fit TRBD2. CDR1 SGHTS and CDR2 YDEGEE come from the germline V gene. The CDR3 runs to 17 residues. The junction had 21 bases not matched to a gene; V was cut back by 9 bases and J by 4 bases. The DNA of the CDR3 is TGTGCCATCGGCGGGGGGTACCTCCGGGACATTCGTTACGAGCAGTACTTC. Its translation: CAIGGGYLRDIRYEQYF.